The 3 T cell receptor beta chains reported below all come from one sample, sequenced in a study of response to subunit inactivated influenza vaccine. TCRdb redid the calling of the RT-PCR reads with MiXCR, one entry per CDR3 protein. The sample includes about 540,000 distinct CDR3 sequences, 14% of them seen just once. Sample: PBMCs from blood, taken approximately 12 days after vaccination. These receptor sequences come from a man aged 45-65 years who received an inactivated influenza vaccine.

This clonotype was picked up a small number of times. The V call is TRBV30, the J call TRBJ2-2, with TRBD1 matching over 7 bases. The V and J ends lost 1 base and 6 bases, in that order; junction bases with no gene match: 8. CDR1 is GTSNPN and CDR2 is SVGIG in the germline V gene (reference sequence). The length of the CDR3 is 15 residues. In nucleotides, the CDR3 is TGTGCCTGGAGTGCCTTGACAGGGCCCGCCGGGGAGCTGTTTTTT. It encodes CAWSALTGPAGELFF.

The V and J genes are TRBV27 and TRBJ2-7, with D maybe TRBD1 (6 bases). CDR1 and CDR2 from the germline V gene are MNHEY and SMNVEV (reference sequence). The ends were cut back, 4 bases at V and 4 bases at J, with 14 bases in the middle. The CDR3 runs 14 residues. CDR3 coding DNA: TGTGCCAGCAGTTCCCGGGACAAACCGTACGAGCAGTACTTC. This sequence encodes CASSSRDKPYEQYF.

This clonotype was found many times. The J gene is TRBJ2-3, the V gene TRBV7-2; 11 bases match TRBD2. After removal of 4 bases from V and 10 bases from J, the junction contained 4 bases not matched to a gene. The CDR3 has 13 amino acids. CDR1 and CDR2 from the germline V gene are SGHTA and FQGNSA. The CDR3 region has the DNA TGTGCCAGCAGCTCTCTAGCGGGGGGCCCGCAGTATTTT. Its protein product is CASSSLAGGPQYF.